These T cell receptor beta chains were read from a single sample in a study of blood T cell repertoires in COVID-19. The method was immunoSEQ multiplex PCR; TCRdb's version includes in-frame clones alone and lacks a portion of them. The repertoire has about 230,000 clones, more than 70% of them found once; the top ten carry 5% to 6%. The sample comprised peripheral blood. These TCRs come from a man older than 75 with acute or convalescent COVID-19. Both conserved end residues are part of each CDR3. The order of the fields is V gene, D gene, CDR3 length, clone size, J gene, CDR3 DNA, CDR3 protein. The D gene is left open where the match is weak. Size values are once, few and many counts, or a class for expanded clones, and some rows have none.

v_gene: TRBV5-1; d_gene: TRBD1; len: 15; abundance: -; j_gene: TRBJ2-7; CDR3nt: TGCGCCAGCAGCTTGAAGGGGACAGGGTCCTACGAGCAGTACTTC; CDR3aa: CASSLKGTGSYEQYF
v_gene: TRBV27; d_gene: -; len: 12; abundance: once; j_gene: TRBJ2-7; CDR3nt: TGTGCCAGCAGTTCCAGGGGTTACGAGCAGTACTTC; CDR3aa: CASSSRGYEQYF
v_gene: TRBV20-1; d_gene: TRBD1; len: 14; abundance: once; j_gene: TRBJ2-3; CDR3nt: TGCAGTGCTAGTCGGCAGGGGGGCACAGATACGCAGTATTTT; CDR3aa: CSASRQGGTDTQYF
v_gene: TRBV25-1; d_gene: -; len: 11; abundance: -; j_gene: TRBJ2-7; CDR3nt: TGTGCCAGCAGTTACAACTACGAGCAGTACTTC; CDR3aa: CASSYNYEQYF
v_gene: TRBV24-1; d_gene: TRBD1; len: 12; abundance: -; j_gene: TRBJ2-1; CDR3nt: TGTGCCACCAGTGATTTCCAGACAGGGCCGTTCTTC; CDR3aa: CATSDFQTGPFF
v_gene: TRBV3-1/TRBV3-2; d_gene: TRBD1; len: 14; abundance: -; j_gene: TRBJ2-7; CDR3nt: TGTGCCAGCAGCTGGGGACAGGGTGTCAACGAGCAGTACTTC; CDR3aa: CASSWGQGVNEQYF
v_gene: TRBV6-1; d_gene: -; len: 14; abundance: -; j_gene: TRBJ1-5; CDR3nt: TGTGCCAGCAGTGAGGGCCCTGGGTGGCAGCCCCAGCATTTT; CDR3aa: CASSEGPGWQPQHF
v_gene: TRBV5-1; d_gene: -; len: 13; abundance: -; j_gene: TRBJ2-1; CDR3nt: TGCGCCAGCAGCTTGGGGAGTTGGAATGAGCAGTTCTTC; CDR3aa: CASSLGSWNEQFF
v_gene: TRBV30; d_gene: -; len: 14; abundance: -; j_gene: TRBJ1-6; CDR3nt: TGTGCCTGCAGCCGCCCAGGAGCGGAATCACCCCTCCACTTT; CDR3aa: CACSRPGAESPLHF
v_gene: TRBV7-3; d_gene: TRBD2; len: 14; abundance: -; j_gene: TRBJ2-7; CDR3nt: TGTGCCAGCAGCCCATATCGGACTAGCGGTAGGGTGGACTTC; CDR3aa: CASSPYRTSGRVDF
v_gene: TRBV28; d_gene: TRBD1; len: 14; abundance: few; j_gene: TRBJ1-2; CDR3nt: TGTGCCAGCAGATCGGGACAGGGGAACTATGGCTACACCTTC; CDR3aa: CASRSGQGNYGYTF
v_gene: TRBV5-4; d_gene: -; len: 15; abundance: -; j_gene: TRBJ2-5; CDR3nt: TGTGCCAGCAGCTTGGAGGTTAGCACAAAAGAGACCCAGTACTTC; CDR3aa: CASSLEVSTKETQYF
v_gene: TRBV19; d_gene: -; len: 14; abundance: -; j_gene: TRBJ1-5; CDR3nt: TGTGCCAGTACTCCATCGGGTGGGTATCAGCCCCAGCATTTT; CDR3aa: CASTPSGGYQPQHF
v_gene: TRBV7-9; d_gene: -; len: 14; abundance: few; j_gene: TRBJ1-5; CDR3nt: TGTGCCAGCAGCTTAGGGTACAACAATCAGCCCCAGCATTTT; CDR3aa: CASSLGYNNQPQHF
v_gene: TRBV21-1; d_gene: -; len: 14; abundance: -; j_gene: TRBJ2-7; CDR3nt: TGTGCCAGCAGCCTAGGACTAGCGGTCGGAGAGCAGTACTTC; CDR3aa: CASSLGLAVGEQYF
v_gene: TRBV7-2; d_gene: TRBD1; len: 14; abundance: -; j_gene: TRBJ1-5; CDR3nt: TGTGCCAGCAGTATAGGACAGGGCGATCAGCCCCAGCATTTT; CDR3aa: CASSIGQGDQPQHF
v_gene: TRBV3-1/TRBV3-2; d_gene: TRBD2; len: 18; abundance: -; j_gene: TRBJ2-1; CDR3nt: TGTGCCAGCAGCCAAGGAGGCCTAGCGGGAGGAGGTTCTAATGAGCAGTTCTTC; CDR3aa: CASSQGGLAGGGSNEQFF
v_gene: TRBV11-3; d_gene: TRBD1; len: 15; abundance: -; j_gene: TRBJ2-6; CDR3nt: TGTGCCAGCAGCAACAGGGGGCATGGGGCCAACGTCCTGACTTTC; CDR3aa: CASSNRGHGANVLTF
v_gene: TRBV6-5; d_gene: -; len: 12; abundance: -; j_gene: TRBJ1-1; CDR3nt: TGTGCCAGCAGTTCATACCTAAGCGGGACTTTCTTT; CDR3aa: CASSSYLSGTFF
v_gene: TRBV5-1; d_gene: TRBD1; len: 16; abundance: -; j_gene: TRBJ2-7; CDR3nt: TGCGCCAGCAGCTCCCGGACAGGGCTGAGCTCCTACGAGCAGTACTTC; CDR3aa: CASSSRTGLSSYEQYF
v_gene: TRBV6-5; d_gene: TRBD1; len: 14; abundance: -; j_gene: TRBJ1-1; CDR3nt: TGTGCCAGCAGGTACAGGGGGCGTCACACTGAAGCTTTCTTT; CDR3aa: CASRYRGRHTEAFF
v_gene: TRBV28; d_gene: -; len: 14; abundance: -; j_gene: TRBJ1-5; CDR3nt: TGTGCCAGCAGTTTATGGCAGGTCGGCCAGCCCCAGCATTTT; CDR3aa: CASSLWQVGQPQHF
v_gene: TRBV3-1/TRBV3-2; d_gene: -; len: 11; abundance: -; j_gene: TRBJ2-7; CDR3nt: TGTGCCAGCAGCACTCACTACGAGCAGTACTTC; CDR3aa: CASSTHYEQYF
v_gene: TRBV10-3; d_gene: -; len: 13; abundance: -; j_gene: TRBJ2-5; CDR3nt: TGTGCCGCGACTAGTGCTAACCAAGAGACCCAGTACTTC; CDR3aa: CAATSANQETQYF
v_gene: TRBV6-5; d_gene: -; len: 12; abundance: -; j_gene: TRBJ1-1; CDR3nt: TGTGCCAGCATTAGACAGGTCGATGAAGCTTTCTTT; CDR3aa: CASIRQVDEAFF
v_gene: TRBV6-5; d_gene: TRBD1; len: 12; abundance: -; j_gene: TRBJ1-5; CDR3nt: TGTGCCAGCGGGACAGGGGTTCAGGCCCAGCATTTT; CDR3aa: CASGTGVQAQHF
v_gene: TRBV11-2; d_gene: -; len: 15; abundance: -; j_gene: TRBJ2-1; CDR3nt: TGTGCCAGCAGCTTAGTTACGAGCTCCTACAATGAGCAGTTCTTC; CDR3aa: CASSLVTSSYNEQFF
v_gene: TRBV5-1; d_gene: TRBD1; len: 16; abundance: -; j_gene: TRBJ1-1; CDR3nt: TGCGCCAGCAGCTTAGACAGGGGGGTCATGAACACTGAAGCTTTCTTT; CDR3aa: CASSLDRGVMNTEAFF
v_gene: TRBV30; d_gene: TRBD1; len: 19; abundance: few; j_gene: TRBJ1-4; CDR3nt: TGTGCCTGGAGTTCTACAGGGGAAGAGGGTTTATTGACTAATGAAAAACTGTTTTTT; CDR3aa: CAWSSTGEEGLLTNEKLFF
v_gene: TRBV5-1; d_gene: TRBD1; len: 14; abundance: -; j_gene: TRBJ1-2; CDR3nt: TGCGCCAGCAGCCCCCAGACAGGGCCTTTTGGCTACACCTTC; CDR3aa: CASSPQTGPFGYTF
v_gene: TRBV19; d_gene: TRBD2; len: 15; abundance: once; j_gene: TRBJ2-1; CDR3nt: TGTGCCAGTAGTACAAACGGGGGGTCCTACAATGAGCAGTTCTTC; CDR3aa: CASSTNGGSYNEQFF
v_gene: TRBV9; d_gene: TRBD1; len: 15; abundance: once; j_gene: TRBJ1-2; CDR3nt: TGTGCCAGCAGCGTTGGGACAGCCTCTAACTATGGCTACACCTTC; CDR3aa: CASSVGTASNYGYTF
v_gene: TRBV2; d_gene: TRBD1; len: 14; abundance: few; j_gene: TRBJ2-2; CDR3nt: TGTGCCAGCAGGGGACAGGGTAACACCGGGGAGCTGTTTTTT; CDR3aa: CASRGQGNTGELFF
v_gene: TRBV6-4; d_gene: -; len: 14; abundance: -; j_gene: TRBJ1-2; CDR3nt: TGTGCCAGCAGTGAAGGGGGACTAAACTATGGCTACACCTTC; CDR3aa: CASSEGGLNYGYTF
v_gene: TRBV5-1; d_gene: TRBD1; len: 16; abundance: -; j_gene: TRBJ2-5; CDR3nt: TGCGCCAGCAGCTTGTCAGGACAGGGGGCCCAAGAGACCCAGTACTTC; CDR3aa: CASSLSGQGAQETQYF
v_gene: TRBV19; d_gene: -; len: 15; abundance: -; j_gene: TRBJ1-4; CDR3nt: TGTGCCAGTAGTATTTTCGGGACACCAGATGAAAAACTGTTTTTT; CDR3aa: CASSIFGTPDEKLFF
v_gene: TRBV5-1; d_gene: -; len: 15; abundance: -; j_gene: TRBJ2-5; CDR3nt: TGCGCCAGCAGCTTGGCGCTAGGCAGCCAAGAGACCCAGTACTTC; CDR3aa: CASSLALGSQETQYF
v_gene: TRBV19; d_gene: TRBD1; len: 15; abundance: -; j_gene: TRBJ1-1; CDR3nt: TGTGCCAGTAGTCCTTCCAGGGGGCGAGGAACTGAAGCTTTCTTT; CDR3aa: CASSPSRGRGTEAFF
v_gene: TRBV7-9; d_gene: -; len: 18; abundance: -; j_gene: TRBJ1-6; CDR3nt: TGTGCCAGCAGCTTAGCGAGAATAGCGGGCGCCTATAATTCACCCCTCCACTTT; CDR3aa: CASSLARIAGAYNSPLHF
v_gene: TRBV20-1; d_gene: -; len: 11; abundance: -; j_gene: TRBJ2-2; CDR3nt: TGCAGTGCTAGCAGAACCGGGGAGCTGTTTTTT; CDR3aa: CSASRTGELFF
v_gene: TRBV4-1; d_gene: TRBD2; len: 17; abundance: -; j_gene: TRBJ2-1; CDR3nt: TGCGCCAGCAGCAGCCGACTAGCGGGGGCTTCATACAATGAGCAGTTCTTC; CDR3aa: CASSSRLAGASYNEQFF
v_gene: TRBV5-5; d_gene: -; len: 16; abundance: -; j_gene: TRBJ2-3; CDR3nt: TGTGCCAGCAGCGCCCCGGGGCGGGGGCTCTCGGATACGCAGTATTTT; CDR3aa: CASSAPGRGLSDTQYF
v_gene: TRBV27; d_gene: -; len: 14; abundance: -; j_gene: TRBJ2-7; CDR3nt: TGTGCCAGCAGTTTATCCACAGCATCCTACGAGCAGTACTTC; CDR3aa: CASSLSTASYEQYF
v_gene: TRBV5-4; d_gene: -; len: 12; abundance: -; j_gene: TRBJ1-5; CDR3nt: TGTGCCAGCAGTAGGGACGCGGGGCAGAGGCATTTT; CDR3aa: CASSRDAGQRHF
v_gene: TRBV19; d_gene: TRBD1; len: 16; abundance: few; j_gene: TRBJ1-1; CDR3nt: TGTGCCAGCCTTCGCGGGACAGGAACGATGAACACTGAAGCTTTCTTT; CDR3aa: CASLRGTGTMNTEAFF
v_gene: TRBV5-4; d_gene: TRBD2; len: 14; abundance: few; j_gene: TRBJ2-7; CDR3nt: TGTGCCAGCAGCTGGGGACTAGCCTCCTACGAGCAGTACTTC; CDR3aa: CASSWGLASYEQYF
v_gene: TRBV14; d_gene: TRBD1; len: 14; abundance: once; j_gene: TRBJ2-7; CDR3nt: TGTGCCAGCAGCCGGACAGGGGTTCTCTACGAGCAGTACTTC; CDR3aa: CASSRTGVLYEQYF
v_gene: TRBV6-1; d_gene: -; len: 15; abundance: -; j_gene: TRBJ1-3; CDR3nt: TGTGCCAGCAGTGATGGGGCCCTCTCTGGAAACACCATATATTTT; CDR3aa: CASSDGALSGNTIYF
v_gene: TRBV27; d_gene: -; len: 14; abundance: -; j_gene: TRBJ1-2; CDR3nt: TGTGCCAGCAGTTTATCACGGGTGGGCTATGGCTACACCTTC; CDR3aa: CASSLSRVGYGYTF
v_gene: TRBV7-2; d_gene: -; len: 16; abundance: -; j_gene: TRBJ1-3; CDR3nt: TGTGCCAGCAGCTTACAAGCTGGAGACTCTGGAAACACCATATATTTT; CDR3aa: CASSLQAGDSGNTIYF
v_gene: TRBV28; d_gene: TRBD1; len: 15; abundance: -; j_gene: TRBJ1-2; CDR3nt: TGTGCCAGCAGCCGACTTTTTGGACAGGGCTATGGCTACACCTTC; CDR3aa: CASSRLFGQGYGYTF
v_gene: TRBV6-5; d_gene: -; len: 13; abundance: -; j_gene: TRBJ2-5; CDR3nt: TGTGCCGTCACTCGGGCAGGGCAAGAGACCCAGTACTTC; CDR3aa: CAVTRAGQETQYF
v_gene: TRBV4-2; d_gene: -; len: 17; abundance: -; j_gene: TRBJ1-4; CDR3nt: TGTGCCAGCAGCCGCCTCTTTGGGGGCGATGTTAATGAAAAACTGTTTTTT; CDR3aa: CASSRLFGGDVNEKLFF